The T cell receptor beta chain described here comes from a study of blood T cell repertoires in COVID-19. Losses at the gene ends were 5 bases for V and 6 bases for J; bases not matched to a gene: 7. The CDR3 extends over 13 amino acids. Profiling relied on immunoSEQ multiplex PCR, and the TCRdb table lists in-frame clones only, not all of them. The table has 430,000 or so clones, about 90% seen once. The sequencing input was peripheral blood. This rearrangement joins TRBV12-3 or TRBV12-4 to TRBJ2-7; 7 bases align to TRBD1. The receptor was isolated from a man younger than 35 with COVID-19, enrolled during active disease. The CDR3 is CASSPRQGAEQYF. The CDR3 bases are TGTGCCAGCAGTCCGCGACAGGGCGCCGAGCAGTACTTC.